This T cell receptor beta chain was captured in a study of shared clonotypes between healthy human individuals. About the study: Per donor, three plates held CD4 naive cells, three held CD4 memory, two held CD8 naive and one held CD8 memory.

A remark on this clone: Antigen: not known.

In the naive CD8 group, cells lacked CD45RO and were positively selected for CCR7, so terminally differentiated effector memory CD45RA+ cells were left out. Study-level results: Estimated richness was generally greater in naive than memory subsets. All-four-donor shared clonotypes had higher generation probabilities than non-shared clonotypes did. The low donor count limited represented genetic and exposure-history diversity.

The protocol was immunoSEQ multiplex PCR, while the TCRdb copy is restricted to in-frame clones and leaves out a portion. The sample has about 590,000 clones, around 95% seen once. CDR1 is LNHDA and CDR2 is SQIVND in the germline V gene (reference sequence). Trimming pared 3 bases from V and 0 bases from J, leaving 8 bases between. The CDR3 extends over 14 amino acids. Input material: naive CD8+ T cells sorted from blood. The sequence derives from a young woman in good health. The chain is built from TRBV19 and TRBJ2-5; D remains ambiguous. The CDR3 is CASSISTDQETQYF. The CDR3 nucleotides read TGTGCCAGTAGTATTTCGACTGACCAAGAGACCCAGTACTTC.